Each of the 27 T cell receptor beta chains below was sequenced from the same sample in a study of T cells in Graves' hyperthyroidism and ophthalmopathy. Amplified TCR beta CDR3 regions came from RNA transcripts. When the TCR CDR3 underwent first-round RT-PCR, the HTBI primer set was used. One entry per CDR3 protein results from TCRdb running MiXCR on the multiplex PCR reads. The sample yields 450,000 to 500,000 distinct CDR3 sequences, around a fifth seen once. Sequencing was performed on blood. These receptors came from a woman aged 70 to 79 with Graves' ophthalmopathy.

Many counts were recorded for this clonotype. The genes are TRBV6-1 and TRBJ2-3; TRBD2 matches 8 bases. This CDR3 spans 15 amino acids. CDR1 is MNHNS and CDR2 is SASEGT in the germline V gene. Unmatched junction bases numbered 12, after V lost 7 bases and J lost 6 bases. In nucleotides, the CDR3 is TGTGCCAGCACCGGTCCAGCGGGAGTGGGGGATACGCAGTATTTT. It is translated as CASTGPAGVGDTQYF.

V usage is TRBV10-3 and J usage is TRBJ2-5; TRBD2 matches at 9 bases. Germline CDR1 ENHRY, CDR2 SYGVKD. The CDR3 covers 16 residues. Losses at the gene ends were 0 bases for V and 5 bases for J; bases not matched to a gene: 7. Here the CDR3 DNA reads TGTGCCATCAGTGAGTCGGTAGCGGGAGTATCGGAGACCCAGTACTTC. Protein product: CAISESVAGVSETQYF.

The gene calls are TRBV7-3 and TRBJ2-7; D is perhaps TRBD2 (5 bases). Germline values: CDR1 SGHTA, CDR2 FQGTGA. Trimming took off 4 bases at V and 0 bases at J, with 10 bases between the two ends. The CDR3 sequence is 14 residues long. The CDR3 coding sequence is TGTGCCAGCAGCTCCGGACGGGGCTCCTACGAGCAGTACTTC. Its protein is CASSSGRGSYEQYF.

This rearrangement joins TRBV30 to TRBJ1-1; tentative D call: TRBD1 (6 bases). V was clipped by 3 bases and J by 4 bases, with 15 bases between them. The CDR3 length is 14 residues. Germline lookup yields CDR1 GTSNPN and CDR2 SVGIG (reference sequence). This CDR3 is CAWRQGRYGTEAFF. The CDR3, as DNA: TGTGCCTGGAGACAGGGACGGTATGGCACTGAAGCTTTCTTT.

The chain recombines TRBV9 with TRBJ2-7; D possibly corresponds to TRBD2 (5 bases). This CDR3 comprises 16 residues. Germline V gene sequence: CDR1 SGDLS, CDR2 YYNGEE. Deletions cut 0 bases from V and 0 bases from J, with 13 bases between. The chain's CDR3 is CASSVVAWVISYEQYF. In nucleotides, the CDR3 is TGTGCCAGCAGCGTAGTAGCGTGGGTGATCTCCTACGAGCAGTACTTC.

This sequence joins TRBV18 and TRBJ2-1; 9 nucleotides agree with TRBD2. J gave up 2 bases and V 3 bases, and 2 bases lay outside the gene matches. Germline V gene sequence: CDR1 KGHSH, CDR2 LQKENI. The CDR3 covers 15 residues. In DNA form, the CDR3 reads TGTGCCAGCTCACCGCGGGAGGGCGCCTACAATGAGCAGTTCTTC. As protein: CASSPREGAYNEQFF. The whole variable domain, filled in from reference TRBV18 and TRBJ2-1, reads NAGVMQNPRHLVRRRGQEARLRCSPMKGHSHVYWYRQLPEEGLKFMVYLQKENIIDESGMPKERFSAEFPKEGPSILRIQQVVRGDSAAYFCASSPREGAYNEQFFGPGTRLTVL.

The rearrangement links TRBV15 to TRBJ1-5, with 7 nucleotides matching TRBD1. The ends lost 5 bases at V and 4 bases at J; junction bases unmatched: 5. The CDR3 totals 14 residues. Germline V gives CDR1 LNHNV, CDR2 YYDKDF (reference sequence). CDR3 sequence (DNA): TGTGCCACCAGCCGTTACAGGGGTAATCAGCCCCAGCATTTT. Translation: CATSRYRGNQPQHF.

V gene TRBV29-1 combines with J gene TRBJ2-1; D might be TRBD1 (6 bases). CDR1 and CDR2 (germline): SQVTM, ANQGSEA. V was pared by 0 bases and J by 7 bases, with 16 bases between. The CDR3 covers 15 residues. In DNA form, the CDR3 reads TGCAGCGTTGAAGAGTTCAGGGGTCAAGGGAATGAGCAGTTCTTC. Translation: CSVEEFRGQGNEQFF.

This clonotype was detected many times. The gene calls are TRBV2 and TRBJ2-7; 10 nucleotides agree with TRBD1. V lost 6 bases and J lost 7; bases outside the gene matches: 15. This CDR3 contains 16 residues. Germline V CDR1 and CDR2: SNHLY, FYNNEI. The DNA of the CDR3 is TGTGCCAGCAGCCAAACTTTGACAGGGGGCGCGGGAGAGCAGTACTTC. As protein: CASSQTLTGGAGEQYF.

The chain is built from TRBV9 and TRBJ1-1; D unclear. V gave up 0 bases and J gave up 6 bases, with 9 bases separating them. The CDR3 contains 13 residues. Germline V gives CDR1 SGDLS, CDR2 YYNGEE. As DNA, the CDR3 is TGTGCCAGCAGCGTAGCTGGGAGTGCTGAAGCTTTCTTT. Translation: CASSVAGSAEAFF.

With regard to this clonotype: At one end, the junction sequence differs from germline, possibly due to a read error. The chain combines TRBV6-1 with TRBJ1-1; 7 bases fit TRBD1. Germline V gene sequence: CDR1 MNHNS, CDR2 SASEGT. CDR3 size: 12 residues. Here the CDR3 reads CASARTGDEALF. CDR3 bases: TGTGCCAGCGCAAGAACAGGGGATGAAGCTCTCTTT.

This clonotype was counted at least ten times. The V gene is TRBV2, the J gene TRBJ1-1; 9 bases fit TRBD1. The CDR3 loop spans 14 amino acids. Trimming at V came to 3 bases and at J to 4 bases, leaving 3 bases not matched to a gene. Germline CDR1 and CDR2: SNHLY and FYNNEI. The CDR3 loop reads CASSEGTGITEAFF. The CDR3 bases are TGTGCCAGCAGTGAGGGGACAGGGATCACTGAAGCTTTCTTT.

The chain combines TRBV2 with TRBJ2-3; 8 nucleotides line up with TRBD2. The germline gives CDR1 SNHLY, CDR2 FYNNEI. There are 14 residues in the CDR3. V lost 6 bases and J lost 3; bases outside the gene matches: 5. The chain's CDR3 is CASRSGLGTDTQYF. In DNA form, the CDR3 reads TGTGCCAGCAGGTCGGGACTAGGGACAGATACGCAGTATTTT.

This clonotype occurred a few times. The rearrangement joins TRBV12-3 or TRBV12-4 to TRBJ1-2; D call uncertain. V lost 6 bases to trimming and J lost 0 bases, with 17 bases between them. The CDR3 covers 16 residues. CDR3 residues: CASSPTLTESNYGYTF. CDR3 nucleotides: TGTGCCAGCAGCCCCACATTAACCGAGTCTAACTATGGCTACACCTTC.

This clonotype was counted only a few times. The rearrangement links TRBV3-1 to TRBJ2-2; D not certain. This CDR3 has 14 residues. Trimming took 4 bases from V and 9 from J, leaving 15 bases between them. Germline loops: CDR1 LGHDT, CDR2 YNNKEL (reference sequence). The CDR3 loop is CASSPPSRARELFF. The CDR3 DNA is TGTGCCAGCAGCCCCCCTTCCCGCGCCCGGGAGCTGTTTTTT.

The V gene is TRBV28, the J gene TRBJ2-5; TRBD2 aligns across 7 bases. Unmatched junction bases numbered 2, after V lost 3 bases and J lost 7 bases. The length of the CDR3 is 12 residues. Germline V gives CDR1 MDHEN, CDR2 SYDVKM. This chain's CDR3 is CASSLGGWTQYF. The DNA for the CDR3 is TGTGCCAGCAGTTTGGGGGGGTGGACCCAGTACTTC.

This clonotype was counted a few times. The chain links TRBV30 to TRBJ1-1, with D possibly being TRBD1 (6 bases). Germline values: CDR1 GTSNPN, CDR2 SVGIG (reference sequence). V dropped 0 bases and J dropped 5 bases, with 16 bases sitting between them. This CDR3 has 15 residues. For the CDR3, the DNA is TGTGCCTGGAGTGTGCCCAGGGGCAGCAGGACTGAAGCTTTCTTT. Residues: CAWSVPRGSRTEAFF.

The chain couples TRBV5-1 to TRBJ2-3; 10 nucleotides agree with TRBD2. The CDR3 has 16 amino acids. J gave up 5 bases and V 0 bases, and 6 bases lay outside the gene matches. Looked up from germline, CDR1 is SGHRS and CDR2 is YFSETQ. The CDR3 DNA reads as TGCGCCAGCAGCTTGGTGGGGACTAGCGACGGAGATACGCAGTATTTT. This gives the protein CASSLVGTSDGDTQYF.

The chain combines TRBV20-1 with TRBJ2-7, with a weak D call TRBD1 (5 bases). Germline lookup yields CDR1 DFQATT and CDR2 SNEGSKA (reference sequence). The CDR3 is made up of 16 amino acids. V was pared by 0 bases and J by 1 base, with 16 bases between. The CDR3 spells CSARDFVGQDSYEQYF. Here the CDR3 DNA reads TGCAGTGCTAGAGATTTCGTGGGGCAGGATTCCTACGAGCAGTACTTC.

This clonotype has more than one count but fewer than ten. The V call is TRBV27, the J call TRBJ2-7; 12 nucleotides align to TRBD2. The length of the CDR3 is 17 residues. Germline loops: CDR1 MNHEY, CDR2 SMNVEV (reference sequence). V lost 6 bases to trimming and J lost 0 bases; unmatched junction nucleotides: 9. The DNA for the CDR3 is TGTGCCAGCAGGCGGGGACTAGCGGGCTCCAGCTCCTACGAGCAGTACTTC. Translating it yields CASRRGLAGSSSYEQYF.

Many counts were recorded for this clonotype. The chain recombines TRBV11-2 with TRBJ2-7; possible D gene TRBD1, 6 bases. V lost 5 bases to trimming and J lost 2 bases, with 7 bases between them. The CDR3 runs to 12 residues. Germline CDR1 reads SGHAT; CDR2 reads FQNNGV. The DNA for the CDR3 is TGTGCCAGCAGCCCAGGGGCCTACGAGCAGTACTTC. Amino acid sequence: CASSPGAYEQYF. The variable domain in full, with the rest retrieved from reference TRBV11-2 and TRBJ2-7, is EAGVAQSPRYKIIEKRQSVAFWCNPISGHATLYWYQQILGQGPKLLIQFQNNGVVDDSQLPKDRFSAERLKGVDSTLKIQPAKLEDSAVYLCASSPGAYEQYFGPGTRLTVT.

The gene calls are TRBV7-2 and TRBJ2-7; 11 bases match TRBD1. After removal of 11 bases from V and 3 bases from J, the junction contained 3 bases not matched to a gene. This CDR3 has 12 residues. Germline V gene lookup returns CDR1 SGHTA and CDR2 FQGNSA. The DNA for the CDR3 is TGTGCCGTGGGGACAGGGGGCTACGAGCAGTACTTC. Translation gives CAVGTGGYEQYF.

This clonotype was seen more than once but under ten times. The chain is built from TRBV15 and TRBJ2-5; D is possibly TRBD2 (6 bases). Trimming stripped 3 bases from V and 1 base from J, with 15 bases between. The germline V gene has CDR1 LNHNV and CDR2 YYDKDF (reference sequence). CDR3 size: 16 residues. This CDR3 is CATSSYLSGVQETQYF. As DNA, the CDR3 is TGTGCCACCAGCAGTTATCTATCGGGGGTCCAAGAGACCCAGTACTTC.

V and J are TRBV3-1 and TRBJ2-7, with TRBD1 matching 9 bases. J lost 5 bases, V lost 4 bases, and 3 bases had no gene match. The CDR3 totals 13 residues. The germline V gene has CDR1 LGHDT and CDR2 YNNKEL (reference sequence). The CDR3 DNA is TGTGCCAGCAGCCGGGACAGGGTCCACGAGCAGTACTTC. Protein sequence: CASSRDRVHEQYF.

This clonotype was recorded a few times. V usage is TRBV12-3 or TRBV12-4 and J usage is TRBJ2-1; the match to TRBD1 covers 7 bases. This CDR3 is built from 16 residues. Germline trimming cut 6 bases from V and 3 bases from J; bases unmatched to any gene: 11. The CDR3, as DNA: TGTGCCAGCAGCCACGCGACAGGGCAGAACTACAATGAGCAGTTCTTC. Translating it yields CASSHATGQNYNEQFF.

This clonotype was recorded at least ten times. The V and J genes are TRBV2 and TRBJ2-7; D is undetermined. Trimming cost V 2 bases and J 7 bases, with 6 bases left between them. The CDR3 runs to 11 residues. In germline, CDR1 is SNHLY, CDR2 FYNNEI. This CDR3 is CASSETFEQYF. In DNA form, the CDR3 reads TGTGCCAGCAGTGAAACCTTTGAGCAGTACTTC.

This chain uses TRBV20-1 with TRBJ2-1, with D possibly being TRBD2 (6 bases). The CDR3 covers 15 residues. Per the germline V gene, CDR1 is DFQATT and CDR2 is SNEGSKA (reference sequence). With 3 bases removed from V and 4 bases from J, the gap between germline ends came to 16 bases. The CDR3: CSAREGRRGYNEQFF. The CDR3, as DNA: TGCAGTGCTAGGGAGGGTAGAAGGGGATACAATGAGCAGTTCTTC.